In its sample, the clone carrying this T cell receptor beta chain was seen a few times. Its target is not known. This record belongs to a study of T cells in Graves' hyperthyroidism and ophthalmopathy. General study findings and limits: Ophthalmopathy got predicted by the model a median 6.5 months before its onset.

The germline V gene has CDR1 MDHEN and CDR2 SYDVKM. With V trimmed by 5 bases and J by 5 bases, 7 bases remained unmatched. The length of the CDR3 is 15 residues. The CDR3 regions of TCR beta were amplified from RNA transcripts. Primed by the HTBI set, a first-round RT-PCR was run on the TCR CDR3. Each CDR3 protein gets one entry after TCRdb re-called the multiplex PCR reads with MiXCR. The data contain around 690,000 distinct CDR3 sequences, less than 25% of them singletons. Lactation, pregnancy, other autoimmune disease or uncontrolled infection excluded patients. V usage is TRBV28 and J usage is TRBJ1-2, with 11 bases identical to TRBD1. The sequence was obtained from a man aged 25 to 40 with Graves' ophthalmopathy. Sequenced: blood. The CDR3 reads CASSQSGTGGYGYTF. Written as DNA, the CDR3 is TGTGCCAGCAGTCAATCCGGGACAGGGGGATATGGCTACACCTTC.